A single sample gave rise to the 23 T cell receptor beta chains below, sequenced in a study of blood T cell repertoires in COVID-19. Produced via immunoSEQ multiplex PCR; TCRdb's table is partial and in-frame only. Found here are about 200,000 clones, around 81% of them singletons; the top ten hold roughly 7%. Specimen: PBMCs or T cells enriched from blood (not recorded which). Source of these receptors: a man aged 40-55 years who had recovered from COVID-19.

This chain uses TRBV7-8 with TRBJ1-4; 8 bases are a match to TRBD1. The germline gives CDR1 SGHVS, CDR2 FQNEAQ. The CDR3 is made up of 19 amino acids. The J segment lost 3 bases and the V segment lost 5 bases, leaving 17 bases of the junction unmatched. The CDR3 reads CASSPQTGEIGIANEKLFF. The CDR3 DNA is TGTGCCAGCAGCCCACAGACAGGGGAAATAGGAATTGCTAATGAAAAACTGTTTTTT.

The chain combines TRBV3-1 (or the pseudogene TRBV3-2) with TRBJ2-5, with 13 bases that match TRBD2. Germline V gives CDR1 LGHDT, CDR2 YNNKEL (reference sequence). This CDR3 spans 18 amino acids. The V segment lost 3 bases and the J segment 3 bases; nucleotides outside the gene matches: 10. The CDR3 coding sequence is TGTGCCAGCAGCCATTGGGCCCAGGGACTAGCGGGAAAAGAGACCCAGTACTTC. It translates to CASSHWAQGLAGKETQYF.

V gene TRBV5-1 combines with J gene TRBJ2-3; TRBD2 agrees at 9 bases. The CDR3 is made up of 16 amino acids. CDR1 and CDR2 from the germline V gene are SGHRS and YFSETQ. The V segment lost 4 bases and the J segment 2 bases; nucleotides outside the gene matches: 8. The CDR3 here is CASSPRGGGVTDTQYF. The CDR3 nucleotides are TGCGCCAGCAGCCCCAGAGGCGGGGGGGTCACAGATACGCAGTATTTT.

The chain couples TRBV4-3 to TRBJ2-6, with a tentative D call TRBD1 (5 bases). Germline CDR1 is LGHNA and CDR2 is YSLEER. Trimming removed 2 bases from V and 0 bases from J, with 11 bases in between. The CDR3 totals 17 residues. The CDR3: CASSQLDSNSGANVLTF. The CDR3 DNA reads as TGCGCCAGCAGCCAACTCGACAGCAACTCTGGGGCCAACGTCCTGACTTTC.

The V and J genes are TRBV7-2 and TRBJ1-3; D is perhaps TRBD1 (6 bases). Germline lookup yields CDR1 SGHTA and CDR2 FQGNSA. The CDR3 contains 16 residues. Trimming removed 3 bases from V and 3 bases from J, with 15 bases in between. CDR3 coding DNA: TGTGCCAGCAGCTTTAAGTCAGGGGCGAGTGGAAACACCATATATTTT. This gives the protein CASSFKSGASGNTIYF.

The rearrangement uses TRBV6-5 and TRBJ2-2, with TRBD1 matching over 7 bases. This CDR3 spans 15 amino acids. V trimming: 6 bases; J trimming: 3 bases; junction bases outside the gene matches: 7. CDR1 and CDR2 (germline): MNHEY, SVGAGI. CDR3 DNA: TGTGCCAGCAGAGTCCGGGACAGTCACACCGGGGAGCTGTTTTTT. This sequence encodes CASRVRDSHTGELFF.

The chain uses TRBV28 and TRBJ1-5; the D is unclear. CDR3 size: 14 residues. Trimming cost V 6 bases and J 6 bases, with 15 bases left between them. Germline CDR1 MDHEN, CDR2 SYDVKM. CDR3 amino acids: CASRGGPWGQPQHF. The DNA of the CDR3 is TGTGCCAGCAGGGGAGGGCCCTGGGGTCAGCCCCAGCATTTT.

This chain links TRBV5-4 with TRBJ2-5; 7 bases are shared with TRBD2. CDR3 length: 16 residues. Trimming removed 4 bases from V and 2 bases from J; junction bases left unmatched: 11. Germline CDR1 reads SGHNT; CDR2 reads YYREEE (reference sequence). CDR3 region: CASSPGRGPPQETQYF. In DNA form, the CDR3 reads TGTGCCAGCAGCCCGGGGAGGGGTCCCCCACAAGAGACCCAGTACTTC. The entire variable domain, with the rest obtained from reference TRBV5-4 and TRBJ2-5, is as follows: ETGVTQSPTHLIKTRGQQVTLRCSSQSGHNTVSWYQQALGQGPQFIFQYYREEENGRGNFPPRFSGLQFPNYSSELNVNALELDDSALYLCASSPGRGPPQETQYFGPGTRLLVL.

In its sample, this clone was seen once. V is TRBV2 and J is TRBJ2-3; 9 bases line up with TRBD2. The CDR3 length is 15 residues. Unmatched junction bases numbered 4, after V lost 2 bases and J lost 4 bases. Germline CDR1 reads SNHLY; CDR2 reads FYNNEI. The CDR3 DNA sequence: TGTGCCAGCAGTGAAACAGCGGGGGGCTCAGATACGCAGTATTTT. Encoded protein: CASSETAGGSDTQYF.

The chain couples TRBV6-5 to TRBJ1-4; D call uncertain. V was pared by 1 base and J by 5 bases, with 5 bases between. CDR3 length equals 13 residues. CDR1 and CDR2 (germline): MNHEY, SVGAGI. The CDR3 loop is CASSYFPNEKLFF. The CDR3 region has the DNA TGTGCCAGCAGTTACTTCCCAAATGAAAAACTGTTTTTT.

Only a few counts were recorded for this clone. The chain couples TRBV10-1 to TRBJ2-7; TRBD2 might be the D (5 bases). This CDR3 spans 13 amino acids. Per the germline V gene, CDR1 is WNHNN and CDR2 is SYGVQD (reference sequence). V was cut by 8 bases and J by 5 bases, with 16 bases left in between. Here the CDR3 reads CASSQSPGNEQYF. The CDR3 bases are TGCGCCAGCTCACAAAGTCCGGGGAACGAGCAGTACTTC.

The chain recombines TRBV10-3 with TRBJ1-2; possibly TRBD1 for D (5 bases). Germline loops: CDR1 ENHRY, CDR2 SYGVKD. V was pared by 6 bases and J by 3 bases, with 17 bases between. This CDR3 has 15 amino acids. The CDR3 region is CAISSGFQQDYGYTF. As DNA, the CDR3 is TGTGCCATCAGCTCCGGGTTTCAACAGGACTATGGCTACACCTTC.

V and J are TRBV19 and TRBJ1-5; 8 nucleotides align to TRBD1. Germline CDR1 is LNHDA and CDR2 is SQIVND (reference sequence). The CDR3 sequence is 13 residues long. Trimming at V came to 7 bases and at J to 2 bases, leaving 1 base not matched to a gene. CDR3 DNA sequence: TGTGCCAGTACGGACAGGGGCAATCAGCCCCAGCATTTT. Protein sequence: CASTDRGNQPQHF.

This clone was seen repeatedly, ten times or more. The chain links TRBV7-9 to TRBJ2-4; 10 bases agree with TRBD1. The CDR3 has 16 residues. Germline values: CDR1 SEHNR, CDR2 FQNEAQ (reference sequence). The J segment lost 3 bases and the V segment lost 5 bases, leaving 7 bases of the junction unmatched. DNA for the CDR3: TGTGCCAGCAGCCGATTGGGACAGGGGATCAAAAACATTCAGTACTTC. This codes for CASSRLGQGIKNIQYF.

The CDR3 DNA is TGTGCCAGCAGCCCGGGGACAGGGAACACTGAAGCTTTCTTT. Amino acids: CASSPGTGNTEAFF. The rearrangement uses TRBV9 and TRBJ1-1; 8 bases map to TRBD1. This CDR3 is 14 amino acids long. Germline V gene sequence: CDR1 SGDLS, CDR2 YYNGEE. V dropped 4 bases and J dropped 1; count of bases not matched to a gene: 3.

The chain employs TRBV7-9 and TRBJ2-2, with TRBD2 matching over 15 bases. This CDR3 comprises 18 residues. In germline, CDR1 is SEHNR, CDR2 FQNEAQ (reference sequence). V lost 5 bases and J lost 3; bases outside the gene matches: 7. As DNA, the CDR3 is TGTGCCAGCAGCCAAGGACTAGCGGGGGGGCCTTACACCGGGGAGCTGTTTTTT. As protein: CASSQGLAGGPYTGELFF.

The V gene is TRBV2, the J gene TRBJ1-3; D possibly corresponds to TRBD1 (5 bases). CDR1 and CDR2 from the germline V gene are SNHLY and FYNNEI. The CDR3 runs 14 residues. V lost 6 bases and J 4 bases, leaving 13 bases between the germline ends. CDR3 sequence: CASRETAYGNTIYF. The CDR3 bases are TGTGCCAGCAGGGAGACAGCGTACGGAAACACCATATATTTT.

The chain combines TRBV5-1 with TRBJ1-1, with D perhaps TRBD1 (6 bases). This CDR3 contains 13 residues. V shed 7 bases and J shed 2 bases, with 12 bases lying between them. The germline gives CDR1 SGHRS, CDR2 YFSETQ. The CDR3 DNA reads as TGCGCCAGCCAAATACAGGGTAACACTGAAGCTTTCTTT. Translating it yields CASQIQGNTEAFF.

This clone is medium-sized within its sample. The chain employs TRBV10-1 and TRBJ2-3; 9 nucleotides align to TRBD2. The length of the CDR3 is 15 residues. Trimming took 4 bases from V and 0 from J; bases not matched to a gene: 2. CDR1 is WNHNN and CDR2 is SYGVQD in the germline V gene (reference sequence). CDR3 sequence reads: CASSVLAGSTDTQYF. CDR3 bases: TGCGCCAGCAGTGTTCTAGCGGGGAGCACAGATACGCAGTATTTT.

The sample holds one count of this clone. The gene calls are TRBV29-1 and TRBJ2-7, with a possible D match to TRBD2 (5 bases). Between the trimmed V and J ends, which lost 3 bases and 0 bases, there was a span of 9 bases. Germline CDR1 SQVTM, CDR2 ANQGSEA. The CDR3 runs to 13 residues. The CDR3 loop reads CSVDGLASYEQYF. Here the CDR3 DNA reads TGCAGCGTTGACGGGCTAGCCTCCTACGAGCAGTACTTC.

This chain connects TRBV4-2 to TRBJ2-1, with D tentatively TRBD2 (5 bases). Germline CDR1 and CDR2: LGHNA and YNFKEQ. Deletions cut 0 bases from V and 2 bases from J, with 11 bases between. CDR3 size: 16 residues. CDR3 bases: TGTGCCAGCAGCCAAGATCAACTAGATACCTACAATGAGCAGTTCTTC. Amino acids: CASSQDQLDTYNEQFF.

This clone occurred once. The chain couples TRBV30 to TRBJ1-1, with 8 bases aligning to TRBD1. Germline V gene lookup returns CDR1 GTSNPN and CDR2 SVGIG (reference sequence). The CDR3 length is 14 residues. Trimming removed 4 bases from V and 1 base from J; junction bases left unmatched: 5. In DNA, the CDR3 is TGTGCCTGGAAACAGGGGGTGGGGAACACTGAAGCTTTCTTT. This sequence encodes CAWKQGVGNTEAFF.

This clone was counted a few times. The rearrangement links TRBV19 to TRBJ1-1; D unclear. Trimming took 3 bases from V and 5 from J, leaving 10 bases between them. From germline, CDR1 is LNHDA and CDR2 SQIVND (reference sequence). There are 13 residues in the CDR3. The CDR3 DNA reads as TGTGCCAGTAGTATTTCGTCGCGGACTGAAGCTTTCTTT. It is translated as CASSISSRTEAFF.